The entry below describes one TCR beta chain. No antigen is known for it. One base away there is no much larger clone; base qualities are not given. The data stem from a study of blood T cell repertoires in COVID-19 (dated by TCRdb to the early 2020s). Describing the broader study: The collaborator samples originated in the United States, Italy and Spain and spanned the acute and convalescent phases of COVID-19. The prospective study material was composed of cDNA or gDNA derived from T cells, B-cell-depleted T cells, or PBMCs. The dataset comprised deeply sampled blood TCRbeta repertoires from subjects exposed to, actively infected with, or recovered from COVID-19. The repertoires were released in a freely available public database intended as a resource for research on the immune response to SARS-CoV-2. Samples were obtained from the ongoing ImmuneRACE study (first 160 participants) and from about 1,300 subjects provided by 6 global collaborators. A de-identified subject ID, COVID-19 status, age in years and sex were almost always included in the sample metadata. Where available, HLA class I and class II types were obtained from metadata supplied by the sample provider rather than from assay-based typing.

V lost 3 bases and J lost 0 bases; the stretch between them is 6 bases long. CDR1 KGHSH and CDR2 LQKENI were looked up in the germline V gene. There are 14 amino acids in the CDR3, from cysteine to phenylalanine inclusive. The CDR3 DNA has 42 bases and is translated from base 1. Study-wide conclusions, independent of this receptor: How much clinical and demographic metadata was included differed by source and by participant, and the metadata was provided uncurated.

The immunoSEQ Assay, a bias-controlled multiplex PCR, was used to amplify TCRbeta CDR3 regions from genomic DNA. The authors' analysis ran thus. The number of nucleated cells in each sample was estimated from the amplification of reference gene primers within the assay. To quantify the absolute abundance of each unique TCRbeta CDR3 rearrangement, sequence reads were collapsed and filtered. For each sample, productive Simpson clonality was calculated as the square root of Simpson's diversity index over productive rearrangements. TCRdb provides this immuneACCESS table in a form limited to in-frame rearrangements. Some clones are lacking; in checked studies, under half of them reflect an unresolved V gene, and why the rest are absent is not known. V and J calls and clone size come straight from that table; D and trimming were deduced from the DNA. Counted in this sample were about 80,000 clones; about 91% of them appeared once. The ten largest account for about 4.4% of the sample.

The collaborating institutions used their own protocols to collect whole blood in K2EDTA tubes. For TCRbeta analysis, collaborators shipped samples as frozen whole blood, isolated PBMCs, or DNA extracted from either of those sample types. The source is an elderly woman with acute or convalescent COVID-19. The V and J genes are TRBV18 and TRBJ1-5, with no D gene named confidently. The sample consisted of peripheral blood. The DNA is TGTGCCAGCTCACCGGCGGGTAGCAATCAGCCCCAGCATTTT. It translates as CASSPAGSNQPQHF.